This TCR beta chain appears in the sequencing data of a study of blood T cell repertoires in COVID-19. Losses at the gene ends were 0 bases for V and 2 bases for J; bases not matched to a gene: 16. The CDR3 is 20 residues long. Germline assignment: CDR1 SGHAT and CDR2 FQNNGV. The assay was immunoSEQ multiplex PCR, and TCRdb's table has in-frame clones only and misses some. The sample comprises roughly 220,000 clones, approximately 90% of which are singletons, and 10% to 13% rests with the top ten. The chain has TRBV11-2 and TRBJ1-5; 7 bases fit TRBD1. Sequenced: peripheral blood. This TCR was sampled from a woman aged 45-65 years with COVID-19, enrolled during active disease. The CDR3 coding sequence is TGTGCCAGCAGCTTAGATGCGGTGGGGCCGTACAGGGGAGGCAATCAGCCCCAGCATTTT. Its translation: CASSLDAVGPYRGGNQPQHF.